Shown below are 8 T cell receptor beta chains from a single sample sequenced in a study of cytomegalovirus exposure and HLA in healthy donors. Amplification used 60 Vbeta primers and 13 Jbeta primers. Assay: immunoSEQ multiplex PCR; the TCRdb copy retains only in-frame clones and omits some. This sample has 170,000 or so clones, with less than 85% found just once. The sample comprised PBMCs. All receptors derive from a boy aged 5-17 years in good health and CMV-seronegative.

This clone was recorded only once. The chain is built from TRBV6-1 and TRBJ2-1, with 8 bases aligning to TRBD1. The length of the CDR3 is 14 residues. Germline assignment: CDR1 MNHNS and CDR2 SASEGT. Trimming took 6 bases from V and 4 from J; bases not matched to a gene: 5. The CDR3 region is CASRPGQVYNEQFF. The CDR3 region has the DNA TGTGCCAGCAGGCCGGGACAGGTTTACAATGAGCAGTTCTTC.

V gene TRBV11-3 combines with J gene TRBJ2-5; D perhaps matches TRBD2 (5 bases). Trimming shortened V by 0 bases and J by 2 bases, and 16 bases separated the two germline ends. This CDR3 region has 17 residues. The germline CDR1 and CDR2 sequences are SGHNT and YENEEA. The CDR3 DNA reads TGTGCCAGCAGCTTAGAGTCAGCCCGAAGGAGGCAAGAGACCCAGTACTTC. Amino acids: CASSLESARRRQETQYF.

V usage is TRBV5-1 and J usage is TRBJ1-5; 8 bases match TRBD1. V dropped 4 bases and J dropped 0; count of bases not matched to a gene: 15. The CDR3 loop spans 19 amino acids. The germline V gene has CDR1 SGHRS and CDR2 YFSETQ. The CDR3 sequence: CASSPIRTGICDSNQPQHF. The DNA of the CDR3 is TGCGCCAGCAGCCCCATTCGGACAGGGATATGTGATAGCAATCAGCCCCAGCATTTT.

The rearrangement links TRBV11-2 to TRBJ2-1; TRBD2 agrees at 13 bases. The CDR3 spans 18 residues. Germline V gene sequence: CDR1 SGHAT, CDR2 FQNNGV. V trimming: 5 bases; J trimming: 8 bases; junction bases outside the gene matches: 15. CDR3 amino acids: CASSPRSILAGGPYEQFF. CDR3 bases: TGTGCCAGCAGCCCCCGGAGTATACTAGCGGGAGGGCCGTATGAGCAGTTCTTC.

This clone was detected a few times. A junction boundary mismatches the germline segment, possibly from a read error. This chain joins TRBV7-9 and TRBJ2-7, with 9 bases aligning to TRBD2. The length of the CDR3 is 15 residues. Germline V gene sequence: CDR1 SEHNR, CDR2 FQNEAQ (reference sequence). For the CDR3, the DNA is TGTTCCAGCAGCTTACGCGGGGGGGCCTTTAACGAGCAGTACTTC. Protein: CSSSLRGGAFNEQYF.

CDR3 sequence reads: CASAEGYFRALDGYTF. In DNA form, the CDR3 reads TGTGCCAGCGCGGAGGGTTACTTCAGGGCGCTGGATGGCTACACCTTC. V usage is TRBV21-1 and J usage is TRBJ1-2. TRBV21-1 constitutes a pseudogene. The CDR3 runs to 16 residues.

The rearrangement joins TRBV2 to TRBJ2-3; 8 bases line up with TRBD2. The V gene end was trimmed by 1 base and the J gene end by 3 bases; junction bases not matched to a gene: 9. The CDR3 spans 17 residues. CDR1 SNHLY and CDR2 FYNNEI come from the germline V gene. CDR3: CASSEEEREIKTDTQYF. The CDR3 DNA follows: TGTGCCAGCAGTGAAGAGGAGCGGGAGATCAAGACAGATACGCAGTATTTT.

The rearrangement joins TRBV9 to TRBJ1-2; a possible D gene is TRBD1 (6 bases). The ends were cut back, 0 bases at V and 1 base at J, with 10 bases in the middle. Germline V gene sequence: CDR1 SGDLS, CDR2 YYNGEE. The CDR3 has 15 residues. CDR3 sequence reads: CASSVDRVGNYGYTF. The CDR3 DNA sequence: TGTGCCAGCAGCGTAGACAGGGTGGGTAACTATGGCTACACCTTC.